Sequencing of this T cell receptor (beta chain) was carried out in a study of circulating CD8 cells and anti-PD-1 response in melanoma. Overall study context: About 45% of the 13 patients had prior targeted therapy or immunotherapy; seven did not.

Each library started from around 14 ng of total RNA using the QIAseq Immune Repertoire TCR panel. TCRdb reanalysed the reads using MiXCR and keeps one entry per CDR3 protein. The sample has approximately 700 distinct CDR3 sequences, 6.5% to 8% seen once; the top ten hold approximately 18%. V was shortened by 3 bases and J by 6 bases, with 15 bases between the two germline ends. The CDR3 is 15 amino acids. CDR1 is LNHDA, CDR2 SQIVND, per germline (reference sequence). From live CD3+CD8+TCRalphabeta+ cells, four PD-1 and/or TIGIT subsets were sorted. By share, this clonotype ranks as large (0.1 to 1%). The TCR was taken from a human donor with melanoma. V gene TRBV19 combines with J gene TRBJ1-5; no reliable D call. The specimen was CD8+ T cells from PBMCs, collected at baseline or after one month of anti-PD-1 therapy (not recorded which). DNA for the CDR3: TGTGCCAGTAGTATTGGTTCCTCCCAACGTCAGCCCCAGCATTTT. This gives the protein CASSIGSSQRQPQHF.